Reported below is one T cell receptor (beta chain). Its cognate antigen is unknown. Only in-frame clones appear in the TCRdb table, and some are missing; sequencing was by immunoSEQ multiplex PCR. The repertoire holds around 69,000 clones, with under 96% as singletons. The V gene's germline CDR1 is MNHEY and CDR2 SVGAGI. Trimming stripped 2 bases from V and 0 bases from J, with 5 bases between. The CDR3 length is 13 residues. The study drew the donors from its roughly 120-subject validation cohort, separate from the approximately 700-subject first cohort. The data are from a study of cytomegalovirus exposure and HLA in healthy donors. Study-level points and caveats: Reports showed the classifier diagnosing cytomegalovirus status with high specificity and sensitivity.

The receptor's source is a woman between 18 and 29 years old in good health and CMV-seropositive. The sequenced material came from PBMCs. J is TRBJ2-7 and V is TRBV6-5; no firm D call. The CDR3 DNA follows: TGTGCCAGCAGTTACGGCATCTCCTACGAGCAGTACTTC. It translates to CASSYGISYEQYF.